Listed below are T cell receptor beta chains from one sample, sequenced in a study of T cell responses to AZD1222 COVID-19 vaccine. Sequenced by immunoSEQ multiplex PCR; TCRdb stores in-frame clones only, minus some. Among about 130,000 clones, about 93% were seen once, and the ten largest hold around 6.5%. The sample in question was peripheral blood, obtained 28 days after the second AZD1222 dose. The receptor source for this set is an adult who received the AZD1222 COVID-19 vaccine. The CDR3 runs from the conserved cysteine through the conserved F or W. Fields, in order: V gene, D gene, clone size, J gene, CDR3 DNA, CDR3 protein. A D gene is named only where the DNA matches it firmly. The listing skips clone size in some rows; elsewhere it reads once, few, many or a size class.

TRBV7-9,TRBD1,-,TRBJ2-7,TGTGCCAGCAGCGCACCGGGACAGGGTACCTACGAGCAGTACTTC,CASSAPGQGTYEQYF
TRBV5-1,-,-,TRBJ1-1,TGCGCCAGCAGCCCCTGGCAGACAATGAACACTGAAGCTTTCTTT,CASSPWQTMNTEAFF
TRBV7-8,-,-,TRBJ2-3,TGTGCCAGCAGATACCCGGCGTCAGATACGCAGTATTTT,CASRYPASDTQYF
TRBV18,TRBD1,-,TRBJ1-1,TGTGCCAGCTCACCACAGGGGGCAGAAGCTTTCTTT,CASSPQGAEAFF
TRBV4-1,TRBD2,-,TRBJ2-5,TGCGCCAGCAGCCAACTGGGACTAGCGGGGGGTGGAGAGACCCAGTACTTC,CASSQLGLAGGGETQYF
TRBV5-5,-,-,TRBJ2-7,TGTGCCAGCAGCTTGGAGTATCGGGCGGCGTCCTACGAGCAGTACTTC,CASSLEYRAASYEQYF
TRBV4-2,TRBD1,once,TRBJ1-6,TGTGCCAGCAGAAGACAGGGCGGGTATCGTTCACCCCTCCACTTT,CASRRQGGYRSPLHF
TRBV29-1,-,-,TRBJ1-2,TGCAGCGTTGACAGTTCCTGGGGCTACACCTTC,CSVDSSWGYTF
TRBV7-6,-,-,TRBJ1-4,TGTGCCAGCAGCCCCCTTGAGGGAGGTGCTAATGAAAAACTGTTTTTT,CASSPLEGGANEKLFF
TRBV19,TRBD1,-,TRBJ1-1,TGTGCCAGTAGCCCCGGACAGGCTAACACTGAAGCTTTCTTT,CASSPGQANTEAFF